The next 3 T cell receptor beta chains were all read from a single sample in a study of OX40 agonist ivuxolimab in advanced cancers. The library came from the immunoSEQ multiplex PCR assay. This is the immuneACCESS table as TCRdb keeps it, with only in-frame sequences that have V and J called. A part of the clones is gone; compared with another copy, unresolved V genes explain less than half, and the rest is unexplained. The sample data list around 79,000 clones, and more than 75% of these were observed just once. The leading ten clones occupy 0.55% to 0.7% of the sample. The sample here was CD4+ or CD8+ T cells sorted from blood, taken in a trial of the OX40 agonist ivuxolimab. The receptors derive from an adult with an advanced solid tumor such as melanoma, head and neck, liver or kidney cancer.

CDR3 sequence reads: CASSELPKNTEAFF. As DNA, the CDR3 is TGTGCCAGCAGTGAACTTCCCAAGAACACTGAAGCTTTCTTT. V and J are TRBV6-1 and TRBJ1-1; D remains unclear. The CDR3 consists of 14 residues. Germline-derived CDR1 and CDR2 are MNHNS and SASEGT. V gave up 2 bases and J gave up 1 base, with 8 bases separating them.

In this sample, this clone turned up once. The rearrangement joins TRBV10-3 to TRBJ1-6; perhaps TRBD1 as D (6 bases). V lost 4 bases to trimming and J lost 9 bases, with 13 bases between them. The CDR3 contains 14 residues. The germline V gene encodes CDR1 ENHRY and CDR2 SYGVKD. The CDR3 loop is CAISGQEGGSPLHF. Written as DNA, the CDR3 is TGTGCCATCAGTGGACAGGAAGGGGGTTCACCCCTCCACTTT.

The chain employs TRBV7-2 and TRBJ2-7; D gene ambiguous. This CDR3 is 13 amino acids long. Trimming took 6 bases from V and 1 from J, leaving 10 bases between them. Looked up from germline, CDR1 is SGHTA and CDR2 is FQGNSA. CDR3 nucleotides: TGTGCCAGCAGTCGTTCACAATCCTACGAGCAGTACTTC. This sequence encodes CASSRSQSYEQYF.